This entry lists 20 T cell receptor beta chains sequenced from one sample in a study of regulatory T cells in long-lasting Graves disease. Construction of TCR beta libraries relied on iRepertoire HTBI primers and on Arm-PCR targeting CDR3 regions. MiXCR, applied by TCRdb to the multiplex PCR reads, yields one record per CDR3 protein. Of about 620,000 distinct CDR3 sequences in the sample, roughly 15% were seen once. Specified time point: newly diagnosed GD, antithyroid drugs for less than 3 months. Extracted RNA from PBMCs served as the source of the TCR library. These data are also associated with another study on T cells in Graves' hyperthyroidism and ophthalmopathy.

The input for sequencing was peripheral blood mononuclear cells (PBMCs), taken at new diagnosis, from a patient treated with antithyroid drugs. The origin of the receptors is a woman in her 30s with Graves disease.

The chain couples TRBV3-1 to TRBJ2-2, with TRBD2 as a possible D gene (6 bases). V lost 2 bases and J 3 bases, leaving 16 bases between the germline ends. The CDR3 spans 17 residues. The germline V gene has CDR1 LGHDT and CDR2 YNNKEL (reference sequence). The CDR3 loop reads CASSQLGGRGYTGELFF. CDR3 DNA sequence: TGTGCCAGCAGCCAACTTGGAGGGAGAGGGTACACCGGGGAGCTGTTTTTT.

This clonotype was counted many times. The chain has TRBV12-3 or TRBV12-4 and TRBJ1-5; 8 bases agree with TRBD1. The CDR3 runs 16 residues. Trimming took 1 base from V and 2 from J; bases not matched to a gene: 4. DNA for the CDR3: TGTGCCAGCAGTTTAGGGAAGGGACAGGGCAATCAGCCCCAGCATTTT. The encoded protein is CASSLGKGQGNQPQHF.

Remarks on this clonotype: A much larger clone differs from this one at a single base, so this may be a read error. This chain joins TRBV11-2 and TRBJ2-3; D is tentatively TRBD1 or TRBD2 (5 bases each). CDR3 length: 18 amino acids. Germline CDR1 SGHAT, CDR2 FQNNGV. The germline V and J ends were trimmed by 2 bases and 4 bases, with 22 bases remaining between them. CDR3 DNA: TGTGCCAGCAGCTTATCAGGGCGGGTCGCTATAATAGCAGATACGCAGTATTTT. Translation: CASSLSGRVAIIADTQYF.

There are many counts of this clonotype. This sequence joins TRBV29-1 and TRBJ2-5; TRBD2 matches at 9 bases. The CDR3 has 13 amino acids. CDR1 SQVTM and CDR2 ANQGSEA come from the germline V gene. J lost 5 bases, V lost 6 bases, and 7 bases had no gene match. CDR3: CSVCGRDGETQYF. In nucleotides, the CDR3 is TGCAGCGTCTGCGGGAGGGATGGCGAGACCCAGTACTTC.

The chain uses TRBV6-6 and TRBJ1-1; D may be TRBD1 (5 bases). Germline V gene sequence: CDR1 MNHNY, CDR2 SVGAGI (reference sequence). Trimming took 0 bases from V and 0 from J, leaving 14 bases between them. The CDR3 has 17 amino acids. The CDR3 reads CASSYSMARGVNTEAFF. CDR3 coding DNA: TGTGCCAGCAGTTACTCGATGGCAAGGGGCGTGAACACTGAAGCTTTCTTT.

This clonotype occurred many times. V is TRBV28 and J is TRBJ2-7; the D is unclear. V was pared by 3 bases and J by 3 bases, with 6 bases between. CDR1 and CDR2 from the germline V gene are MDHEN and SYDVKM. This CDR3 comprises 12 residues. For the CDR3, the DNA is TGTGCCAGCAGTTTCGACTTCTACGAGCAGTACTTC. This codes for CASSFDFYEQYF.

This clonotype was seen ten or more times. The rearrangement uses TRBV20-1 and TRBJ1-5, with D unclear. V was shortened by 6 bases and J by 3 bases, with 12 bases between the two germline ends. The germline CDR1 and CDR2 sequences are DFQATT and SNEGSKA (reference sequence). The CDR3 runs 13 residues. This chain's CDR3 is CSAPTADNQPQHF. DNA for the CDR3: TGCAGTGCCCCTACAGCAGACAATCAGCCCCAGCATTTT.

This clonotype was found a few times. The rearrangement uses TRBV7-9 and TRBJ1-2; possible D gene TRBD1, 5 bases. V dropped 5 bases and J dropped 4 bases, with 11 bases sitting between them. The CDR3 loop spans 13 amino acids. Germline loops: CDR1 SEHNR, CDR2 FQNEAQ (reference sequence). The CDR3 DNA sequence: TGTGCCAGCAGCGGGTCGGGGGTCTATGGCTACACCTTC. Translated, it gives CASSGSGVYGYTF.

This clonotype has at least ten counts. This chain links TRBV20-1 with TRBJ2-3, with TRBD2 identical over 7 bases. V lost 1 base to trimming and J lost 0 bases; unmatched junction nucleotides: 7. The CDR3 is 16 amino acids. Per the germline V gene, CDR1 is DFQATT and CDR2 is SNEGSKA (reference sequence). The CDR3 sequence: CSARARRERSTDTQYF. CDR3 in DNA: TGCAGTGCTAGAGCCCGGCGGGAGAGGAGCACAGATACGCAGTATTTT.

This clonotype was picked up a small number of times. The chain is built from TRBV5-1 and TRBJ2-1; 9 positions agree with TRBD1. Germline V gene lookup returns CDR1 SGHRS and CDR2 YFSETQ. Trimming cost V 1 base and J 9 bases; bases outside gene matches: 8. The CDR3 spans 15 residues. The CDR3 DNA sequence: TGCGCCAGCAGCTTGAGGGGGACAGGGACGGGTGAGCAGTTCTTC. Its translation is CASSLRGTGTGEQFF.

Here the CDR3 reads CASSRADATYEQYF. The DNA for the CDR3 is TGCGCCAGCAGCCGCGCGGACGCTACCTACGAGCAGTACTTC. The chain is built from TRBV4-1 and TRBJ2-7; D remains unclear. The V and J ends lost 4 bases and 2 bases respectively, with 12 bases between them. The V gene's germline CDR1 is MGHRA and CDR2 YSYEKL. The CDR3 is made up of 14 amino acids.

Details on this clonotype: This may be a read error, as it is one base from a much larger clone. J is TRBJ1-4 and V is TRBV13, with D perhaps matching TRBD1 (6 bases). Germline CDR1 is PRHDT and CDR2 is FYEKMQ (reference sequence). V was pared by 7 bases and J by 8 bases, with 20 bases between. The CDR3 runs 15 residues. Written as DNA, the CDR3 is TGTGCCAGCAACAAGGAAGGGGGAGTGGGCGAAAAACTGTTTTTT. Residues: CASNKEGGVGEKLFF. Full variable domain (rest looked up from reference TRBV13 and TRBJ1-4): AAGVIQSPRHLIKEKRETATLKCYPIPRHDTVYWYQQGPGQDPQFLISFYEKMQSDKGSIPDRFSAQQFSDYHSELNMSSLELGDSALYFCASNKEGGVGEKLFFGSGTQLSVL.

This clonotype was seen ten or more times. The chain is built from TRBV5-1 and TRBJ1-2; D is unclear. The CDR3 length is 16 residues. V dropped 3 bases and J dropped 1 base, with 16 bases sitting between them. In germline, CDR1 is SGHRS, CDR2 YFSETQ. The CDR3 coding sequence is TGCGCCAGCAGCTGGGATCCGGCGGGAAGTAACTATGGCTACACCTTC. This codes for CASSWDPAGSNYGYTF.

On this clonotype: A read error may account for a junction end that differs from germline. The rearrangement joins TRBV18 to TRBJ2-3; weak D call: TRBD2 (6 bases). CDR3 length: 16 amino acids. The germline gives CDR1 KGHSH, CDR2 LQKENI. The CDR3 protein is CASSPPTGTSTDTQYF. The CDR3 bases are TGTGCCAGCTCGCCACCGACGGGGACTAGCACAGATACGCAGTATTTT.

The chain is built from TRBV9 and TRBJ2-5; 7 positions match TRBD2. Germline V gene lookup returns CDR1 SGDLS and CDR2 YYNGEE. This CDR3 has 15 residues. J gave up 5 bases and V 4 bases, and 11 bases lay outside the gene matches. CDR3 nucleotide sequence: TGTGCCAGCAGCCCCCCTTGTGGGGGAGGGGAGACCCAGTACTTC. Protein product: CASSPPCGGGETQYF.

Many counts were recorded for this clonotype. This rearrangement joins TRBV2 to TRBJ1-1; no clear D gene. Looked up from germline, CDR1 is SNHLY and CDR2 is FYNNEI. This CDR3 has 13 amino acids. V was shortened by 5 bases and J by 0 bases, with 7 bases between the two germline ends. The CDR3: CASSRKMNTEAFF. The CDR3 DNA reads as TGTGCCAGCAGTAGGAAGATGAACACTGAAGCTTTCTTT.

The CDR3 DNA reads TGCAGCGTTGTGAAGTCCGGACTAGCGGCAGATAGCTCCTACGAGCAGTACTTC. Protein product: CSVVKSGLAADSSYEQYF. The chain has TRBV29-1 and TRBJ2-7; 10 nucleotides align to TRBD2. The length of the CDR3 is 18 residues. V gave up 4 bases and J gave up 0 bases; unmatched junction bases: 15. Germline values: CDR1 SQVTM, CDR2 ANQGSEA.

Notes on this clonotype: This may come from a read error, since a much larger clone is one base off. This chain uses TRBV20-1 with TRBJ2-1; D is uncertain. From germline, CDR1 is DFQATT and CDR2 SNEGSKA (reference sequence). This CDR3 is 12 amino acids long. The CDR3 loop reads CGARDLSNEQFF. Here the CDR3 DNA reads TGCGGTGCTAGAGATCTAAGCAATGAGCAGTTCTTC.

The V and J genes are TRBV15 and TRBJ1-1; no clear D gene. CDR1 LNHNV and CDR2 YYDKDF come from the germline V gene (reference sequence). The CDR3 has 15 residues. The ends were cut back, 0 bases at V and 2 bases at J, with 10 bases in the middle. The CDR3: CATSRDPRGNTEAFF. Written as DNA, the CDR3 is TGTGCCACCAGCAGAGACCCACGCGGTAACACTGAAGCTTTCTTT. Supplemented by reference TRBV15 and TRBJ1-1, the full variable domain reads DAMVIQNPRYQVTQFGKPVTLSCSQTLNHNVMYWYQQKSSQAPKLLFHYYDKDFNNEADTPDNFQSRRPNTSFCFLDIRSPGLGDTAMYLCATSRDPRGNTEAFFGQGTRLTVV.

As to this clonotype: This clone may be a read error of a much larger clone one base away. This chain joins TRBV20-1 and TRBJ2-7, with 9 bases matching TRBD2. The germline gives CDR1 DFQATT, CDR2 SNEGSKA (reference sequence). CDR3 length: 13 amino acids. The DNA of the CDR3 is TGCAGTGGGTGGACTAGCGACGCCTACGAGCAGCACTTC. Translated: CSGWTSDAYEQHF.